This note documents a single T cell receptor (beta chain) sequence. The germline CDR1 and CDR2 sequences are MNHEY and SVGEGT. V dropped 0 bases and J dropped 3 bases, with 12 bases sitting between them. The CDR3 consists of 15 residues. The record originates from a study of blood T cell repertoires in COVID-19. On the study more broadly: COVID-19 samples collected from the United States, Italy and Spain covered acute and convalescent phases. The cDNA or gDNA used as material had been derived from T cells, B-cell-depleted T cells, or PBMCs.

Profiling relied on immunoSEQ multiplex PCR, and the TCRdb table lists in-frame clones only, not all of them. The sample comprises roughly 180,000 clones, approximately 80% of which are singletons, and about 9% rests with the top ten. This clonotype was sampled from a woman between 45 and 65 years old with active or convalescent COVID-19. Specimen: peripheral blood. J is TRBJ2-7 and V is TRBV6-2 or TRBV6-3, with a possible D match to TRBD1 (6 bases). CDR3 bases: TGTGCCAGCAGTTACTCTGGGGGCTTGGGCTACGAGCAGTACTTC. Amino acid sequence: CASSYSGGLGYEQYF.